This passage covers 20 T cell receptor beta chains from one sample sequenced in a study of patients and donors after allogeneic stem cell transplantation. Via MiXCR, TCRdb re-called the RT-PCR reads, giving one row per CDR3 protein. This sample carries about 410,000 distinct CDR3 sequences, 16% of them seen once, and the ten largest clones take less than 9.5%. The specimen was blood, either unsorted or a sorted T cell fraction (not recorded which). The origin of the receptors is a human donor who was either an allogeneic HSCT recipient or a stem cell or donor lymphocyte infusion donor (not recorded which). It is not recorded whose cells these are; they may come from a transplant donor.

The J gene is TRBJ2-6, the V gene TRBV12-3 or TRBV12-4; D call uncertain. The CDR3 loop spans 18 amino acids. Trimming took 3 bases from V and 0 from J, leaving 15 bases between them. DNA for the CDR3: TGTGCCAGCAGTTTCCTGGTCGGACCAGTCTCTGGGGCCAACGTCCTGACTTTC. This sequence encodes CASSFLVGPVSGANVLTF.

This clonotype has a handful of counts. This chain uses TRBV6-4 with TRBJ2-1; D is uncertain. Germline V gene lookup returns CDR1 MRHNA and CDR2 SNTAGT. Trimming took off 6 bases at V and 3 bases at J, with 6 bases between the two ends. The CDR3 loop spans 12 amino acids. CDR3 sequence (DNA): TGTGCCAGCAGAGGCGACTACAATGAGCAGTTCTTC. This codes for CASRGDYNEQFF.

V gene TRBV12-3 or TRBV12-4 combines with J gene TRBJ1-3; 8 bases match TRBD1. With 5 bases clipped from V and 0 bases from J, the junction kept 9 bases outside the gene matches. The CDR3 has 17 residues. The CDR3 DNA reads TGTGCCAGCAGTCTGGGGCAGGGGGCTCCCTCTGGAAACACCATATATTTT. It yields the protein CASSLGQGAPSGNTIYF.

This clonotype was detected ten times or more. The genes are TRBV12-3 or TRBV12-4 and TRBJ2-1; no clear D gene. CDR3 length: 12 amino acids. V was shortened by 4 bases and J by 15 bases, with 16 bases between the two germline ends. In nucleotides, the CDR3 is TGTGCCAGCAGTTCTAGGTCCCCTAAGCTGTTCTTC. It encodes CASSSRSPKLFF.

V gene TRBV7-6 combines with J gene TRBJ1-1, with D unresolved. Per germline, CDR1 SGHVS and CDR2 FNYEAQ. This CDR3 is 14 amino acids long. The V end was cut by 10 bases, the J end by 1 base, with 16 bases between. CDR3 nucleotides: TGTGCCACTCCCGGCCGGAGGTCGAACACTGAAGCTTTCTTT. Translation: CATPGRRSNTEAFF.

This clonotype was recorded a few times. The rearrangement uses TRBV24-1 and TRBJ1-2; 7 bases align to TRBD1. The CDR3 length is 16 residues. J gave up 7 bases and V 4 bases, and 14 bases lay outside the gene matches. Germline V CDR1 and CDR2: KGHDR, SFDVKD. CDR3 nucleotide sequence: TGTGCCACCAGTGACTCCCCCGGACAGGACGCACGTGGCTACACCTTC. This gives the protein CATSDSPGQDARGYTF.

This clonotype was seen more than once but under ten times. The chain is built from TRBV4-1 and TRBJ2-3; D remains unclear. Germline loops: CDR1 MGHRA, CDR2 YSYEKL. This CDR3 is built from 15 residues. The V gene lost 0 bases and the J gene lost 6 bases, with 13 bases spanning the gap. The CDR3 sequence is CASSQDQYVTDTQYF. The CDR3 region has the DNA TGCGCCAGCAGCCAAGACCAGTATGTGACCGATACGCAGTATTTT.

Notes on this clonotype: The junction differs from germline at one of its ends, possibly a read error. The chain carries TRBV3-1 and TRBJ2-1; 7 bases fit TRBD2. CDR3 length: 18 amino acids. The germline V gene has CDR1 LGHDT and CDR2 YNNKEL (reference sequence). CDR3 amino acids: CASSQDLGGAGSYNEQLF. The CDR3 coding sequence is TGTGCCAGCAGCCAAGACCTCGGGGGAGCGGGATCTTACAATGAGCAGCTCTTC.

This clonotype was seen more than once but under ten times. CDR3 region: CASPSGRAPTDTQYF. The CDR3 DNA reads as TGTGCCTCCCCAAGCGGGCGTGCCCCCACAGATACGCAGTATTTT. This rearrangement joins TRBV6-1 to TRBJ2-3, with D maybe TRBD2 (6 bases). Germline V gene lookup returns CDR1 MNHNS and CDR2 SASEGT. With 11 bases removed from V and 2 bases from J, the gap between germline ends came to 20 bases. There are 15 residues in the CDR3.

The chain recombines TRBV5-1 with TRBJ2-5, with unresolved D. The V gene's germline CDR1 is SGHRS and CDR2 YFSETQ. The CDR3 covers 13 residues. V was trimmed by 4 bases and J by 5 bases, leaving 12 bases between them. The CDR3 sequence is CASSRPGVETQYF. As DNA, the CDR3 is TGCGCCAGCAGCCGACCCGGTGTGGAGACCCAGTACTTC.

In this sample, this clonotype turned up many times. The CDR3 nucleotides read TGTGCCAGCAGTTTATCTTATTCCTACGAGCAGTACTTC. Translating gives CASSLSYSYEQYF. The rearrangement uses TRBV12-3 or TRBV12-4 and TRBJ2-7; D is undetermined. V shed 2 bases and J shed 1 base, with 6 bases lying between them. The CDR3 is 13 residues long.

The chain combines TRBV6-1 with TRBJ2-1; D is unresolved. CDR1 is MNHNS, CDR2 SASEGT, per germline. The V end was cut by 4 bases, the J end by 0 bases, with 13 bases between. The CDR3 runs to 16 residues. CDR3 protein: CASSGPTPSSYNEQFF. The CDR3 DNA follows: TGTGCCAGCAGTGGCCCCACACCGAGCTCCTACAATGAGCAGTTCTTC.

This clonotype was counted between two and nine times. V gene TRBV7-9 combines with J gene TRBJ2-1, with 9 bases identical to TRBD1. V shed 4 bases and J 8 bases; nucleotides not matched to a gene: 12. The CDR3 is 16 amino acids. CDR1 and CDR2 from the germline V gene are SEHNR and FQNEAQ (reference sequence). CDR3 sequence: CASSSTRDRVRDEQFF. In nucleotides, the CDR3 is TGTGCCAGCAGCTCGACACGGGACAGGGTACGAGATGAGCAGTTCTTC. Complete variable domain (other parts from reference TRBV7-9 and TRBJ2-1): DTGVSQNPRHKITKRGQNVTFRCDPISEHNRLYWYRQTLGQGPEFLTYFQNEAQLEKSRLLSDRFSAERPKGSFSTLEIQRTEQGDSAMYLCASSSTRDRVRDEQFFGPGTRLTVL.

This clonotype was seen a few times. V and J are TRBV9 and TRBJ2-3; D ambiguous. The CDR3 contains 15 residues. V gave up 4 bases and J gave up 0 bases, with 12 bases separating them. Germline V CDR1 and CDR2: SGDLS, YYNGEE. The CDR3 DNA reads as TGTGCCAGCAGCATCGACCCCCCTAGCACAGATACGCAGTATTTT. Residues: CASSIDPPSTDTQYF.

This rearrangement joins TRBV12-3 or TRBV12-4 to TRBJ1-6, with 7 bases lining up with TRBD1. The CDR3 sequence is 14 residues long. The ends lost 5 bases at V and 8 bases at J; junction bases unmatched: 6. The CDR3, as DNA: TGTGCCAGCAGTGCGGACAGGATATATTCACCCCTCCACTTT. It specifies CASSADRIYSPLHF.

There are a few counts of this clonotype. The rearrangement uses TRBV19 and TRBJ1-2; possibly TRBD1 for D (6 bases). Germline V gene data show CDR1 as LNHDA and CDR2 as SQIVND (reference sequence). With 3 bases removed from V and 2 bases from J, the gap between germline ends came to 13 bases. This CDR3 is built from 15 residues. CDR3 bases: TGTGCCAGTAGTATTCAGCGGGGACACAACTATGGCTACACCTTC. This gives the protein CASSIQRGHNYGYTF.

This clonotype was seen a handful of times. The chain couples TRBV29-1 to TRBJ1-2; TRBD1 agrees at 7 bases. The V and J ends lost 4 bases and 7 bases, in that order; junction bases with no gene match: 6. The CDR3 is 12 residues long. Germline CDR1 and CDR2: SQVTM and ANQGSEA. The CDR3 sequence: CSVAGGLGGYTF. Here the CDR3 DNA reads TGCAGCGTTGCAGGGGGTTTGGGTGGCTACACCTTC.

The J gene is TRBJ2-4, the V gene TRBV12-3 or TRBV12-4, with D maybe TRBD2 (5 bases). Trimming took off 5 bases at V and 6 bases at J, with 14 bases between the two ends. The CDR3 length is 14 residues. The chain's CDR3 is CASSLTRPGNIQYF. For the CDR3, the DNA is TGTGCCAGCAGTCTCACTAGGCCAGGAAACATTCAGTACTTC.

This clonotype appeared a few times. This rearrangement joins TRBV12-3 or TRBV12-4 to TRBJ2-7; 11 bases are a match to TRBD1. The CDR3 covers 17 residues. Trimming cost V 6 bases and J 0 bases; bases outside gene matches: 10. The CDR3 here is CASSRGTGGKSSYEQYF. Written as DNA, the CDR3 is TGTGCCAGCAGCCGAGGGACAGGGGGGAAAAGCTCCTACGAGCAGTACTTC.

This clonotype was detected ten times or more. This chain joins TRBV10-3 and TRBJ1-1, with no clear D. This CDR3 comprises 14 residues. Between the trimmed V and J ends, which lost 0 bases and 7 bases, there was a span of 12 bases. Germline V CDR1 and CDR2: ENHRY, SYGVKD. CDR3 nucleotides: TGTGCCATCAGTGAGTCCCCAGGACGATTTGAAGCTTTCTTT. Translated, it gives CAISESPGRFEAFF.